A selection of T cell receptor beta chains follows, all from one sample in a study of T cells in Graves' hyperthyroidism and ophthalmopathy. From the multiplex PCR reads, TCRdb called clonotypes with MiXCR, one entry per CDR3 protein. The sample lists hundreds of thousands of distinct CDR3 sequences, over 35% occurring once. The sample consisted of blood. The receptor set was obtained from a man in his late teens or twenties with Graves' hyperthyroidism. Both conserved end residues are part of each CDR3. A D gene is named only where the DNA matches it firmly. Rows may omit the clone size; those that give it use once, few, many or a size class.

j_gene	abundance	v_gene	d_gene	CDR3nt	CDR3aa
TRBJ1-1	.	TRBV27	.	TGTGCCAGCAGTTTACAGGGCTCTCAAACTGAAGCTTTCTTT	CASSLQGSQTEAFF
TRBJ2-5	.	TRBV5-1	TRBD1	TGCGCCAGCAGCTTGGCGGGACAGATCCAAGAGACCCAGTACTTC	CASSLAGQIQETQYF
TRBJ1-2	few	TRBV29-1	TRBD1	TGCAGCGTTGGGACAGGGGGTGATGGCTACACCTTC	CSVGTGGDGYTF
TRBJ1-1	few	TRBV5-6	.	TGTGCCAGCTCACCGAACAGGGTAACGAACACTGAAGCTTTCTTT	CASSPNRVTNTEAFF
TRBJ2-7	many	TRBV29-1	TRBD2	TGCAGCGTTGAAGGGGGGAGGGCCTACGAGCAGTACTTC	CSVEGGRAYEQYF
TRBJ2-7	few	TRBV2	.	TGTGCCAGCACCGAGAGGGAACTTTTCTACGAGCAGTACTTC	CASTERELFYEQYF
TRBJ1-1	.	TRBV9	TRBD1	TGTGCCAGCAGCGTTCCCCGACAGGGAAAGAGGATGAACACTGAAGCTTTCTTT	CASSVPRQGKRMNTEAFF
TRBJ2-7	.	TRBV7-9	.	TGTGCCAGCAGCCCTCTTCGTGGAGCGGTCCCTTCCTACGAGCAGTACTTC	CASSPLRGAVPSYEQYF
TRBJ1-4	.	TRBV7-9	.	TGTACCAGCAGCGCACAAGTTACAACTAATGAAAAACTGTTTTTT	CTSSAQVTTNEKLFF
TRBJ1-1	once	TRBV19	.	TGTGCCAGTAGTATAGATTTCTTT	CASSIDFF
TRBJ2-2	.	TRBV7-9	.	TGTGCCAGCAGCCCCTGGGCGGGGTCCACCGGGGAGCTGTTTTTT	CASSPWAGSTGELFF
TRBJ2-7	few	TRBV14	.	TGTGCCAGCAGCCAAGCCGGGACGGCTACCTACGAGCAGTACTTC	CASSQAGTATYEQYF
TRBJ1-2	.	TRBV10-3	TRBD1	TGTGCCACCGGGACAGGGGGGACGATCTATGGCTACACCTTC	CATGTGGTIYGYTF
TRBJ1-3	.	TRBV9	.	TGTGCCAGCAGCCCAGGGGCAAGCCCTGGAAACACCATATATTTT	CASSPGASPGNTIYF
TRBJ1-6	.	TRBV11-2	TRBD1	TGTGCCAGTCAACACAGAGAGAGGGGGCCAGGATCACCCCTCCACTTT	CASQHRERGPGSPLHF
TRBJ2-6	once	TRBV9	.	TGTGCCAGCAGCGGGGACGGGGGGCAAGGGGCCAACGTCCTGACTTTC	CASSGDGGQGANVLTF
TRBJ2-2	once	TRBV9	.	.	CASSLSGEVPGSCFF
TRBJ2-3	many	TRBV9	.	TGTGCCAGCAGCGTAGCGGGAGTTGGCACAGATACGCAGTATTTT	CASSVAGVGTDTQYF
TRBJ1-2	.	TRBV15	.	TGTGCCACCAGCAGAGTCGCGACAGGAACCTATGGCTACACCTTC	CATSRVATGTYGYTF
TRBJ1-1	.	TRBV29-1	.	TGCAGCGTCCTAATCGGTGGGACTGAAGCTTTCTTT	CSVLIGGTEAFF
TRBJ1-2	.	TRBV7-8	.	TGTGCCAGCAGCTACGCGGGCAGCCTTCCTAACTATGGCTACACCTTC	CASSYAGSLPNYGYTF
TRBJ1-2	many	TRBV15	TRBD1	TGTGCCACCACCAAAACCCATGGACAGGGCAACTTCTATGGCTACACCTTC	CATTKTHGQGNFYGYTF
TRBJ1-1	few	TRBV5-1	.	TGCGCCAGCAGCTTGCTACGGCCTACCGCGAACACTGAAGCTTTCTTT	CASSLLRPTANTEAFF
TRBJ2-6	many	TRBV7-3	.	TGTGCCAGCAGCGCGACACCCACCTCTGGGGCCAACGTCCTGACTTTC	CASSATPTSGANVLTF
TRBJ2-7	.	TRBV7-2	.	TGTGCCAGCAGCCCTTGGACTTTCAGCTCCTACGAGCAGTACTTC	CASSPWTFSSYEQYF
TRBJ2-5	few	TRBV7-2	.	TGTGCCAGCAGCCGAGAGGTCTCTGAAGAGACCCAGTACTTC	CASSREVSEETQYF
TRBJ2-6	few	TRBV7-9	.	TGTGCCGGGGGGGGGGGCAGCTCTGGGGCCAACGTCCTGACTTTC	CAGGGGSSGANVLTF
TRBJ1-4	few	TRBV4-1	.	TGCGCCAGCAGCCAGGGTCTGGGAGAAAAACTGTTTTTT	CASSQGLGEKLFF
TRBJ2-5	few	TRBV7-9	.	TGTGCCAGCAGAGGGACTTCCCAAGAGACCCAGTACTTC	CASRGTSQETQYF
TRBJ2-5	few	TRBV7-9	TRBD2	TGTGCCAGCAGCCCCGGGACTAGCGGGGGTACAAACAAGAGACCCCAGTACTTC	CASSPGTSGGTNKRPQYF
TRBJ2-5	few	TRBV7-8	TRBD1	TGTGCCAGCAGCTTATGGCAGGGGGCACAGACCCAGTACTTC	CASSLWQGAQTQYF
TRBJ1-5	.	TRBV29-1	.	TGCAGCAGTTCGGCGAGGATCAATCAGCCCCAGCATTTT	CSSSARINQPQHF
TRBJ1-1	many	TRBV19	.	TGTGCCAGTAGGGCGGGAATTGAAGCTTTCTTT	CASRAGIEAFF
TRBJ1-5	.	TRBV5-1	TRBD1	TGCGCCAGCAGCAACAGGGGGCTGACAGACGAGCATTTT	CASSNRGLTDEHF
TRBJ1-3	few	TRBV9	.	TGTGCACCCCACTCAAGGAATAGGGCTGGAAACACCATATATTTT	CAPHSRNRAGNTIYF
TRBJ2-1	.	TRBV20-1	TRBD2	TGCAGTGCGGGGCCCGCCGGGAGGCCTTACAATGAGCAGTTCTTC	CSAGPAGRPYNEQFF
TRBJ1-1	.	TRBV6-5	.	TGTGCCAGCAGTTCGCGATTGGACACTGAAGCTTTCTTT	CASSSRLDTEAFF
TRBJ2-7	many	TRBV5-1	.	TGCGCCAGCAGCACGGAAGGGAGCTCCTACGAGCAGTACTTC	CASSTEGSSYEQYF
TRBJ1-6	once	TRBV9	TRBD1	TGTGCCAGCAGCCCCCGACAGGGCGGTTCACCCCTCCACTTT	CASSPRQGGSPLHF
TRBJ2-6	.	TRBV5-6	.	TGTGCCAGCACCCCTTGGGGGGCCAACGTCCTGACTTTC	CASTPWGANVLTF
TRBJ2-7	many	TRBV29-1	.	TGCAGCGTTGCGGAGGGCGAGCAGTACTTC	CSVAEGEQYF
TRBJ2-7	many	TRBV5-8	.	TGTGCCAGCAGCCCTCAGGACAGAGCCTACGAGCAGTACTTC	CASSPQDRAYEQYF
TRBJ1-6	.	TRBV7-9	.	TGTGCCAGCAGCCAAGAAACAGTTCAATCACCCCTCCACTTT	CASSQETVQSPLHF